This T cell receptor (beta chain) stems from a study of T cell responses to AZD1222 COVID-19 vaccine. Study-level findings and limits: No repertoire was sampled before or during the peak T cell response, only after it. A mostly white British donor set with more females was recruited, and clonal diversity was possibly underestimated.

This CDR3 has 18 residues. Trimming removed 0 bases at V and 1 base at J, with 13 bases between. The V gene's germline CDR1 is LGHNA and CDR2 YNFKEQ. This table comes from immunoSEQ multiplex PCR, and its TCRdb copy is limited to in-frame clones, with some not included. The sample shows around 160,000 clones, around 90% of them seen only once. As to this clone: Its cognate antigen is unknown.

This specimen was peripheral blood, taken on day 0 of MenACWY control vaccination. This receptor was identified in an adult in good health. The chain employs TRBV4-2 and TRBJ2-6, with D tentatively TRBD1 (5 bases). The CDR3: CASSQDWRQMSGANVLTF. For the CDR3, the DNA is TGTGCCAGCAGCCAAGATTGGAGACAGATGTCTGGGGCCAACGTCCTGACTTTC.